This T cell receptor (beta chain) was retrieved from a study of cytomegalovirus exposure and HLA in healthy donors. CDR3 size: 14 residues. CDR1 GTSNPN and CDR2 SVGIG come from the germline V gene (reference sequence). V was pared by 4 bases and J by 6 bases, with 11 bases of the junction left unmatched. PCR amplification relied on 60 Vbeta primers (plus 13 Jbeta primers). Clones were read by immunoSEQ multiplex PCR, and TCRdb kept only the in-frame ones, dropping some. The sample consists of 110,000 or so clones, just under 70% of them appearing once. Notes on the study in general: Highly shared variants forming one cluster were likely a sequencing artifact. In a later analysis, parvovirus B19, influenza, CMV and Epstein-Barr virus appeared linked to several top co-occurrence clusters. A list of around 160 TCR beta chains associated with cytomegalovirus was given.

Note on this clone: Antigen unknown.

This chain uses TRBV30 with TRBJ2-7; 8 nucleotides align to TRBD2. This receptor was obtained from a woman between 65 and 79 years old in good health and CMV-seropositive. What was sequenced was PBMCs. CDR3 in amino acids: CAWNHGGGSPEQYF. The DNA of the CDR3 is TGTGCCTGGAACCACGGGGGGGGATCGCCCGAGCAGTACTTC.